Listed here are 17 T cell receptor beta chains from one sample, sequenced in a study of cytomegalovirus exposure and HLA in healthy donors. With 60 Vbeta and 13 Jbeta primers, the PCR was carried out. Sequencing was performed with immunoSEQ multiplex PCR; in TCRdb, only in-frame clones are kept and a portion is missing. The repertoire consists of approximately 140,000 clones, with around 77% occurring once and the leading ten covering 4.9%. Sequencing was performed on PBMCs. These receptors all come from a woman aged 45-59 years in good health and CMV-seronegative.

This clone was seen once. The CDR3: CSARPGEGEKLFF. For the CDR3, the DNA is TGCAGCGCCAGGCCAGGGGAGGGGGAAAAACTGTTTTTT. The V gene is TRBV29-1, the J gene TRBJ1-4, with D tentatively TRBD1 (6 bases). The V end was cut by 7 bases, the J end by 8 bases, with 17 bases between. This CDR3 comprises 13 residues. Germline V gene data show CDR1 as SQVTM and CDR2 as ANQGSEA.

The chain links TRBV6-1 to TRBJ2-3, with 7 bases matching TRBD2. Germline V lookup: CDR1 MNHNS, CDR2 SASEGT. This CDR3 spans 15 amino acids. V shed 0 bases and J 4 bases; nucleotides not matched to a gene: 4. CDR3: CASSEAGGLADTQYF. Here the CDR3 DNA reads TGTGCCAGCAGTGAAGCGGGGGGGTTAGCAGATACGCAGTATTTT.

The rearrangement joins TRBV5-1 to TRBJ2-5; the match to TRBD1 covers 7 bases. The end of the DNA aligns better with TRBJ2-7, so the J call may be wrong. CDR1 is SGHRS, CDR2 YFSETQ, per germline. The CDR3 covers 16 residues. DNA for the CDR3: TGCGCCAGCAGCACCTCGCCGGGACAGCTAACCTACGAGCAGTACTTC. Its protein is CASSTSPGQLTYEQYF.

The chain couples TRBV10-1 to TRBJ2-7; a weak D match, TRBD1 (5 bases). Germline V lookup: CDR1 WNHNN, CDR2 SYGVQD (reference sequence). V lost 5 bases, J lost 6 bases, and 14 bases lay in between. CDR3 length: 13 residues. CDR3 region: CASSPDRAAEQYF. DNA of the CDR3: TGCGCCAGCAGTCCCGACAGAGCCGCCGAGCAGTACTTC.

This clone appeared a single time. V is TRBV11-2 and J is TRBJ1-4; D may be TRBD1 (5 bases). Germline CDR1 reads SGHAT; CDR2 reads FQNNGV. Trimming left V 2 bases short and J 8 bases short, with 9 bases between. There are 13 residues in the CDR3. CDR3 in DNA: TGTGCCAGCAGCTTACAGGGTTTGGAAAAACTGTTTTTT. Its translation: CASSLQGLEKLFF.

The chain recombines TRBV19 with TRBJ2-2; D possibly corresponds to TRBD1 (5 bases). The V gene lost 2 bases and the J gene lost 2 bases, with 15 bases spanning the gap. The CDR3 is made up of 17 amino acids. Germline CDR1 LNHDA, CDR2 SQIVND (reference sequence). The CDR3, as DNA: TGTGCCAGTAGTATAAGCCTCAGAAGGGGAAACACCGGGGAGCTGTTTTTT. This gives the protein CASSISLRRGNTGELFF.

This clone has only a few counts. This chain links TRBV6-5 with TRBJ2-2; D is ambiguous. Looked up from germline, CDR1 is MNHEY and CDR2 is SVGAGI. The V end lost 0 bases, the J end lost 1 base, and 6 bases lay between the germline ends. The CDR3 is 15 residues long. CDR3 sequence: CASSYSNKNTGELFF. The CDR3 nucleotides are TGTGCCAGCAGTTACTCTAACAAGAACACCGGGGAGCTGTTTTTT.

This chain uses TRBV4-1 with TRBJ2-5; 8 bases are a match to TRBD2. There are 19 residues in the CDR3. CDR1 and CDR2 from the germline V gene are MGHRA and YSYEKL. Trimming at V came to 4 bases and at J to 5 bases, leaving 21 bases not matched to a gene. The CDR3, as DNA: TGCGCCAGCAGCCCTCGGGGGGGCGAGCGGGGTGCCGCCGTGGAGACCCAGTACTTC. Protein sequence: CASSPRGGERGAAVETQYF.

This rearrangement joins TRBV7-9 to TRBJ2-7; maybe TRBD1 (5 bases). Germline V CDR1 and CDR2: SEHNR, FQNEAQ (reference sequence). Trimming shortened V by 1 base and J by 4 bases, and 14 bases separated the two germline ends. The CDR3 spans 15 residues. CDR3 DNA: TGTGCCAGCAGCTTAGTCCGTAGGGGCCTTTACGAGCAGTACTTC. As protein: CASSLVRRGLYEQYF.

The J gene is TRBJ2-7, the V gene TRBV10-3, with 9 bases fitting TRBD1. The germline CDR1 and CDR2 sequences are ENHRY and SYGVKD. The CDR3 totals 12 residues. With V trimmed by 5 bases and J by 6 bases, 2 bases remained unmatched. This chain's CDR3 is CAISRDRAEQYF. Here the CDR3 DNA reads TGTGCCATCAGTCGGGACAGGGCCGAGCAGTACTTC.

This clone occurred a few times. The chain joins TRBV27 to TRBJ2-3; D may be TRBD2 (5 bases). V was trimmed by 5 bases and J by 2 bases, leaving 11 bases between them. The CDR3 has 14 amino acids. The V gene's germline CDR1 is MNHEY and CDR2 SMNVEV (reference sequence). CDR3 sequence reads: CASSVGLTTDTQYF. CDR3 nucleotide sequence: TGTGCCAGCAGTGTAGGACTCACCACAGATACGCAGTATTTT.

The CDR3 nucleotides read TGTGCCAGCAGCAAAGGCGGGGGGCCCAATCAGCCCCAGCATTTT. Residues: CASSKGGGPNQPQHF. The rearrangement joins TRBV7-2 to TRBJ1-5, with D perhaps matching TRBD1 (6 bases). The V end was cut by 5 bases, the J end by 3 bases, with 14 bases between. Germline V gene sequence: CDR1 SGHTA, CDR2 FQGNSA. The CDR3 loop spans 15 amino acids.

The CDR3 DNA reads TGTGCCAGCAGCTTAGAGGGGGGGAGATTTAGCACAGATACGCAGTATTTT. Protein: CASSLEGGRFSTDTQYF. V is TRBV7-9 and J is TRBJ2-3; D perhaps matches TRBD2 (7 bases). CDR3 length: 17 residues. V lost 1 base and J 0 bases, leaving 14 bases between the germline ends. The germline CDR1 and CDR2 sequences are SEHNR and FQNEAQ (reference sequence).

This chain links TRBV2 with TRBJ1-4, with 12 bases identical to TRBD1. The CDR3 totals 18 residues. Germline V gives CDR1 SNHLY, CDR2 FYNNEI. V shed 6 bases and J 0 bases; nucleotides not matched to a gene: 8. CDR3 sequence reads: CASRSRDRGPATNEKLFF. The CDR3 DNA sequence: TGTGCCAGCAGGTCCCGGGACAGGGGGCCCGCAACTAATGAAAAACTGTTTTTT.

The chain employs TRBV29-1 and TRBJ2-7, with D possibly matching TRBD1 (6 bases). The V gene lost 4 bases and the J gene lost 3 bases, with 13 bases spanning the gap. Germline CDR1 SQVTM, CDR2 ANQGSEA. The CDR3 runs to 13 residues. Written as DNA, the CDR3 is TGCAGCGTTGCGACAGGTCTTTACTACGAGCAGTACTTC. Translating it yields CSVATGLYYEQYF.

The CDR3 DNA reads TGCGCCAGCAGTGAATACAGGGGTAGCTGGAACGGGGAGCTGTTTTTT. Its translation: CASSEYRGSWNGELFF. V is TRBV10-1 and J is TRBJ2-2, with TRBD1 identical over 7 bases. The germline gives CDR1 WNHNN, CDR2 SYGVQD (reference sequence). The CDR3 consists of 16 residues. V was pared by 3 bases and J by 7 bases, with 11 bases of the junction left unmatched.

The J gene is TRBJ1-2, the V gene TRBV20-1, with a possible D match to TRBD1 (5 bases). V was clipped by 8 bases and J by 2 bases, with 9 bases between them. CDR1 is DFQATT and CDR2 is SNEGSKA in the germline V gene (reference sequence). CDR3 length: 11 amino acids. The CDR3 nucleotides are TGCAGTACCAGACAGAACTATGGCTACACCTTC. Amino acids: CSTRQNYGYTF.